The entry that follows covers one T cell receptor (beta chain) sequence. Its cognate antigen has yet to be identified. No base-level quality is on record; no much larger clone is a single base apart. The CDR3 runs 16 amino acids, cysteine and phenylalanine included. Kept here is only the CDR3 DNA, which spans 48 bases and is read in frame from base 1. The cohort consisted of more than 650 healthy bone marrow donors. All cohort members were sampled while nominally healthy, although unrecorded immune exposures were likely present. The donor was CMV seronegative and was included in the group of a few hundred seronegative cohort members. Each donor provided a peripheral blood sample, and peripheral blood mononuclear cells were used for TCR beta sequencing. The Qiagen DNeasy Blood Extraction Kit was used to extract genomic DNA from the blood cell samples. This entry belongs to a study of cytomegalovirus exposure and HLA in healthy donors listed by TCRdb under 2017. Looking at the study overall: In an earlier analysis of under 600 of the donors, roughly 300 Gb of sequence data and 90 million to 120 million unique TCR beta sequences from about 190 million T cells were reported. The study aimed to test whether signatures of past pathogen exposure could be identified by cataloging public T cell receptors. Using immunosequencing, the study profiled T cell repertoires from 550 to 750 subjects and related those repertoires to cytomegalovirus serostatus. An earlier analysis of several hundred of the donors applied high-throughput TCR beta sequencing to assess whether each TCR beta V gene segment acted as functional or pseudogenic. Approximately 310 gigabases of sequencing data and approximately 91 million unique TCR sequences made up an early release that covered 640 HLA-typed donors. A handful of DR-DQ haplotypes were handled as single units for association and clustering because linkage in the cohort was strong. Every repertoire in the discovery cohort had been generated on one and the same sequencing platform. Donor age, sex, ethnicity and CMV serostatus were compiled alongside the repertoire data. On average, roughly 250,000 unique TCR beta nucleotide sequences were sequenced per donor among some 420 genotyped donors of the cohort, with about 19% of those sequences being non-productive. The study combined high-throughput TCR immunosequencing, statistical association of individual TCRs with disease status, and machine learning to predict cytomegalovirus infection status. A later genetic analysis used genome-wide SNP genotypes for about 60% of the 666 donors, treating that subset as a discovery cohort. In the later analysis, no new phenotypic data were used to find candidate immune exposures; instead, reliance was placed on TCR beta sequences and their occurrence across donors. Both class I and class II loci were covered by HLA typing, at four-digit resolution. Of the 350 to 450 genotyped donors, over 70% fell in the genetic ancestry cluster associated with self-reported Caucasian donors. Besides the first cohort of about 730 subjects, a separate validation cohort made up of 120 different subjects was used. A later analysis re-analyzed previously published TCR beta repertoires from 666 donors and added high-resolution HLA genotyping to study TCR occurrence patterns. Typing coverage varied by locus: roughly 629-640 donors for A, B, C, DRB1 and DQB1; approximately 560 for DQA1; nearly 610 for DPA1; approximately 490 for DPB1. The full study reports these points: A group of highly shared sequence variants was considered likely to be a technical artifact of the sequencing pipeline. A later analysis associated about 17,000 TCR beta sequences with specific HLA alleles at a false discovery rate of 0.05. The study listed approximately 160 TCR beta chains as associated with cytomegalovirus. An association between a missense DCLRE1C variant and V-gene and J-gene trimming of TCR beta chains was found in a later genetic analysis and replicated in an independent cohort. Most TCR sequences were seen in very few donors, while some public TCRs were found in many individuals. Sequencing depth was assumed to be roughly uniform across donors in the presence/absence analyses, though that assumption may not hold. A further reported finding was that TCR beta sequences accurately predicted the HLA-A and HLA-B alleles for most subjects in the first cohort. Because HLA typing was missing for some donors at each locus, association tests included only the typed subset. Three of the identified cytomegalovirus-associated TCR beta chains were confirmed in vitro to be specific for cytomegalovirus antigens. Several of the top co-occurrence clusters appeared to be linked to parvovirus B19, influenza, CMV and Epstein-Barr virus, according to a later analysis. Because counts were too low, roughly 17 rarely observed V segments, including chromosome 9 orphons, were left out of the earlier analysis of several hundred of the donors. Linkage disequilibrium might explain the correlated functional status among segregating V segments, but an unknown experimental factor could not be ruled out. The classifier was reported to diagnose cytomegalovirus status with high specificity and sensitivity in both the original cohort and the validation cohort. An earlier analysis of around 600 of the donors showed that most TCR beta V segments appeared in productive rearrangements either about 87% or about 30% of the time, which broadly matched IMGT annotations. The cohort was sequenced for TCR beta chains only, and without alpha or paired-chain data the features that could be detected were limited. In a later analysis, HLA-associated TCR beta chains were found to be more clonally expanded and to have lower generation probabilities than equally common non-associated chains. It was suggested by the authors that the approach could potentially be generalized to other disease states and immunological phenotypes. Most CMV-associated TCR beta chains appeared to be HLA-restricted in a later analysis, and the HLA associations seemed to be driven largely by CMV exposure. When HLA alleles, especially DR and DQ, strongly co-occurred, attributing TCR associations to individual alleles was difficult. In a later analysis, TCR association rates were found to vary across HLA loci, with the most associated TCRs seen for DRB1 alleles and the fewest for HLA-C alleles. Immune exposure information for the cohort was limited to CMV serostatus. A later genetic analysis reported fewer N-insertions in productive TCRs among donors in an Asian-associated ancestry cluster than the roughly 700-donor mean. The 87-base-pair reads could not distinguish some IMGT-functional V segments, including TRBV6-2 and TRBV6-3, so those segments were excluded.

Library generation was performed with the immunoSEQ multiplex PCR assay. The multiplex PCR relied on a mix of 60 forward primers for TCR Vbeta segments and 13 reverse primers for TCR Jbeta segments. The CDR3 region of rearranged TCR beta genes was amplified from genomic DNA with a multiplex PCR assay. On the Illumina HiSeq System, the amplified TCR beta libraries were sequenced as 87-base-pair reads. On the study's bioinformatics: In a later analysis, some 80 million unique TCR beta chains were counted across the approximately 640 repertoires, and approximately 9.9 million of these chains were shared by at least two donors. Raw reads were error-corrected and collapsed into unique sequences by a nearest-neighbor algorithm in which closely related sequences were merged to remove PCR and sequencing errors. To assign V, D and J gene segments, CDR3 sequences were aligned to IMGT reference sequences. For a sequence to be retained, at least a six-nucleotide match to both a V gene segment and a J gene segment was required. Rearrangements were classified as productive when the CDR3 lacked stop codons and remained in frame with V and J, and all other rearrangements were classified as non-productive. Following IMGT convention, CDR3 was defined as the stretch from the second conserved V-encoded cysteine to the conserved J-encoded phenylalanine. In an earlier analysis of more than 550 of the donors, sequences lacking an unambiguous match to a single V gene segment were excluded. In an earlier analysis of 587 of the donors, V segments were called functional above 56.7% productive rearrangements and were called segregating when the between-donor standard deviation exceeded 5%. A statistical classification framework was built to diagnose cytomegalovirus status from the catalog of TCR beta chain sequences. V and J gene assignment, in a later analysis, came from comparing TCR nucleotide sequences with IMGT/GENE-DB human TR gene sequences. In a later analysis, CDR3 sequences and most-parsimonious VDJ recombination scenarios were assigned using the TCRdist pipeline. In a later analysis, each TCR beta chain was defined by its CDR3 amino acid sequence together with its V-gene family, and reads lacking a unique V-gene family were excluded. To address suspected cross-contamination and a sequencing artifact, a later analysis removed approximately 600 highly shared, low-generation-probability nucleotide sequences. A later analysis calculated a clonal expansion index for each public chain from normalized within-repertoire ranks of inferred template counts. In a later analysis, generation probabilities were computed using a VDJ recombination model fitted to out-of-frame rearrangements, and the results were checked against IGoR. Hypergeometric tests were used in a later analysis to score TCR-TCR, TCR-HLA and TCR-CMV co-occurrence, with a repertoire-size bias correction applied to the TCR pairs. To estimate false discovery rates, a later analysis permuted the HLA or CMV assignments 20 times. In a later analysis, co-occurring TCRs were grouped using DBSCAN, with TCRdist sequence similarity added in when clustering inside HLA-allele-positive subsets. Repertoires with fewer than 30,000 or more than 120,000 public chains were left out of co-occurrence clustering, as were five repertoires with anomalous nucleotide sharing. Drawn from immuneACCESS, this table holds only the in-frame rearrangements with V and J called that TCRdb kept. Clones are partly lost; checked studies trace under half to an unresolved V gene and leave the rest unexplained. V and J calls and clone size are copied from that table; D and trimming were computed from the DNA. Present in this sample are about 190,000 clones, 87% of which were seen just once. The ten largest account for about 1% of the sample.

The V and J segments used are TRBV21-1 and TRBJ2-4; the table's D call, TRBD1, has no DNA check behind it. TRBV21-1 is assigned pseudogene status. This clonotype was obtained from a boy aged 2 to 10 in good health and CMV-seronegative. The sample was PBMCs. Here is the DNA: TGTGCCAGCAGCTCCATACAGGGGTTAGCCAAAAACATTCAGTACTTC. Its coded protein is CASSSIQGLAKNIQYF.